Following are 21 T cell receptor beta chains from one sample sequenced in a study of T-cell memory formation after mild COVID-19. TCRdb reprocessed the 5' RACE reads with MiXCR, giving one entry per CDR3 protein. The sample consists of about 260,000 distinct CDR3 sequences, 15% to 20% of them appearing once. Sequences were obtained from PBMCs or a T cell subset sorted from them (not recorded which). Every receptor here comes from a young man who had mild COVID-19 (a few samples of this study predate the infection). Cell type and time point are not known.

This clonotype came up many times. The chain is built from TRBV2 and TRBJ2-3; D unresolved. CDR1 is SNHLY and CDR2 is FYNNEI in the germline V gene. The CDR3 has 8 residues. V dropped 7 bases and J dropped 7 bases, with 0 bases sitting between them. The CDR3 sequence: CASNTQYF. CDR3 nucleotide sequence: TGTGCCAGCAATACGCAGTATTTT. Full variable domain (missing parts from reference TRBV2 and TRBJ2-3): EPEVTQTPSHQVTQMGQEVILRCVPISNHLYFYWYRQILGQKVEFLVSFYNNEISEKSEIFDDQFSVERPDGSNFTLKIRSTKLEDSAMYFCASNTQYFGPGTRLTVL.

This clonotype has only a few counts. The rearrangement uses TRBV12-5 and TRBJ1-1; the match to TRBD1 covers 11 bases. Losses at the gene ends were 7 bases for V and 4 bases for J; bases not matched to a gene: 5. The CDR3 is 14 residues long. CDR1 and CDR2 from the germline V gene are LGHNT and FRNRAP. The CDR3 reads CASALDRGPTEAFF. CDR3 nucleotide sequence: TGTGCTAGTGCCTTGGACAGGGGGCCCACTGAAGCTTTCTTT.

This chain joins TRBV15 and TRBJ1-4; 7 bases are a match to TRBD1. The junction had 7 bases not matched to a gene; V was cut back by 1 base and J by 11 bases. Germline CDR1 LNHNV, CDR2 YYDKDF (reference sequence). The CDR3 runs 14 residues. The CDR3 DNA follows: TGTGCCACCAGCAGAGCCCAGGGGGGGGGGAAACTGTTTTTT. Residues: CATSRAQGGGKLFF.

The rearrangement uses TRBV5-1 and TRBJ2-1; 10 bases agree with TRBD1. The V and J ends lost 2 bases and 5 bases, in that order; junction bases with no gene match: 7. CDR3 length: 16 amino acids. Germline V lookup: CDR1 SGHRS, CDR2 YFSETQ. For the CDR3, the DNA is TGCGCCAGCAGCTTCGTAGTTGGGACAGGGGACAATGAGCAGTTCTTC. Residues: CASSFVVGTGDNEQFF.

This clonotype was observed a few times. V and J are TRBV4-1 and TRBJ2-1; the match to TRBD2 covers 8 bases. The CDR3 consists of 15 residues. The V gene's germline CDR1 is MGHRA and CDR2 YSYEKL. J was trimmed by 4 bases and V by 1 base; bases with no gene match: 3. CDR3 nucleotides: TGCGCCAGCAGCCAAGTCGCTAGCGGGTACAATGAGCAGTTCTTC. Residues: CASSQVASGYNEQFF.

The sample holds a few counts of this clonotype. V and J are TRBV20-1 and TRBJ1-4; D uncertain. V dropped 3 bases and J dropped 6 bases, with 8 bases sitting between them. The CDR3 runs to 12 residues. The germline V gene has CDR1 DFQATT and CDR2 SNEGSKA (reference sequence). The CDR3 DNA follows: TGCAGTGCTAGGGGAGGTGATGAAAAACTGTTTTTT. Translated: CSARGGDEKLFF.

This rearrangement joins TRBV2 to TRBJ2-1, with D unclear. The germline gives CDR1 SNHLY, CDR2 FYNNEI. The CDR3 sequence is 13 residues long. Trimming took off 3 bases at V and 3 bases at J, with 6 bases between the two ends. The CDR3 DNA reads TGTGCCAGCAGTGAGGTATACTACAATGAGCAGTTCTTC. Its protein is CASSEVYYNEQFF.

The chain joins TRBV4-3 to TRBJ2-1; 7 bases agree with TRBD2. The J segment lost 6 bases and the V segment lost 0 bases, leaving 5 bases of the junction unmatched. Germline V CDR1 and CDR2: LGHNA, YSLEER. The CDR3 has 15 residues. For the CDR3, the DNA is TGCGCCAGCAGCCAAGATGGGGGGGAGGGCAATGAGCAGTTCTTC. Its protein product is CASSQDGGEGNEQFF.

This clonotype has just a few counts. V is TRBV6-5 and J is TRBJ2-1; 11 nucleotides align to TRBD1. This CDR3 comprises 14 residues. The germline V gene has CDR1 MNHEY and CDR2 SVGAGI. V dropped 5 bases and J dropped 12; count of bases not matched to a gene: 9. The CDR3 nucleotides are TGTGCCAGCAGTCGCGGACAGGGGGCGAGTGGGCAGTTCTTC. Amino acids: CASSRGQGASGQFF.

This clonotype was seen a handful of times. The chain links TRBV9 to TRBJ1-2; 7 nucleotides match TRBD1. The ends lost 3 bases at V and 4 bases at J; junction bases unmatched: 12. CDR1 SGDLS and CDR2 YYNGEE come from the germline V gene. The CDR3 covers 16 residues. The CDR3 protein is CASSDPSKGASYGYTF. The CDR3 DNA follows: TGTGCCAGCAGCGACCCGAGCAAGGGGGCGAGCTATGGCTACACCTTC.

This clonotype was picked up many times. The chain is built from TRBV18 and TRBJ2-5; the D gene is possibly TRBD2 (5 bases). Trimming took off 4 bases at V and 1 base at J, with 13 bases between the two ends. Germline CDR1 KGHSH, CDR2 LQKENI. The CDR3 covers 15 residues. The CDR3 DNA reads TGTGCCAGCTCACGGGGAGCCGCGATCCAAGAGACCCAGTACTTC. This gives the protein CASSRGAAIQETQYF.

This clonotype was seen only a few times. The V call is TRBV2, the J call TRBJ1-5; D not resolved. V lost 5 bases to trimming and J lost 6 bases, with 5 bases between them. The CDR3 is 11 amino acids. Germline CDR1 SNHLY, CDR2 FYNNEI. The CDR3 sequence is CASSYGQPQHF. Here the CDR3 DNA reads TGTGCCAGCAGTTATGGTCAGCCCCAGCATTTT.

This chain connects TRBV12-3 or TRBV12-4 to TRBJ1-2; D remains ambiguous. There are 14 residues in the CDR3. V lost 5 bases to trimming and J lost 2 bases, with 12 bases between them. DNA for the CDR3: TGTGCCAGCAGTCCCTACGACGGCAACTATGGCTACACCTTC. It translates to CASSPYDGNYGYTF.

The CDR3 sequence: CASSDGGALRTEKLFF. CDR3 DNA: TGTGCCAGCAGCGATGGGGGGGCGCTTCGGACTGAAAAACTGTTTTTT. The V call is TRBV6-6, the J call TRBJ1-4, with a tentative D call TRBD1 (6 bases). The germline gives CDR1 MNHNY, CDR2 SVGAGI (reference sequence). Trimming left V 6 bases short and J 7 bases short, with 21 bases between. The length of the CDR3 is 16 residues.

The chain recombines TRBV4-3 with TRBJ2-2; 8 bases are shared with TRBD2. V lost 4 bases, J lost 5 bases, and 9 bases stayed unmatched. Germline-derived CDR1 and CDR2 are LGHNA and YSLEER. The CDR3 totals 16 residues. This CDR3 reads CASSPNGGGRTGELFF. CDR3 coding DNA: TGCGCCAGCAGCCCTAACGGGGGGGGACGTACCGGGGAGCTGTTTTTT.

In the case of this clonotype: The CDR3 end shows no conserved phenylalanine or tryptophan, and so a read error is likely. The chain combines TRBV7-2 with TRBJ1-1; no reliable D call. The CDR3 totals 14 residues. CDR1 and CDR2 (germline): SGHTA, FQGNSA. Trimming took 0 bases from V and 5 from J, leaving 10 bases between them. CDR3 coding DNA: TGTGCCAGCAGCTTAGCGTGGGAACGGACTGAAGCTTTCCTT. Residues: CASSLAWERTEAFL.

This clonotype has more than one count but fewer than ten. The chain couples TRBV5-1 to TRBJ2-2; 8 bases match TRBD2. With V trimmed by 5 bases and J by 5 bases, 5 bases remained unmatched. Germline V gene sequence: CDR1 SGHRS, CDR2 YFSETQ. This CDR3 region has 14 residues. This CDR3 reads CASSISGTTGELFF. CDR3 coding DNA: TGCGCCAGCAGTATTAGCGGGACAACCGGGGAGCTGTTTTTT.

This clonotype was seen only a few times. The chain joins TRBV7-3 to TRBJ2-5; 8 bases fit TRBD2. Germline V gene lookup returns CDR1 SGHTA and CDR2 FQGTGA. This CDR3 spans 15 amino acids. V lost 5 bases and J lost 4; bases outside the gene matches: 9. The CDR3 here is CASSTSSGRTETQYF. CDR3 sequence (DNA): TGTGCCAGCAGCACGTCTAGCGGGCGAACAGAGACCCAGTACTTC.

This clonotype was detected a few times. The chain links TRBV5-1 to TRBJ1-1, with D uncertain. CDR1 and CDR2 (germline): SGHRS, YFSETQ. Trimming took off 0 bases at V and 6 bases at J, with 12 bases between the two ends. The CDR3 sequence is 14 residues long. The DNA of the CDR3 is TGCGCCAGCAGCTTGGCCAGACCCAACTCTGAAGCTTTCTTT. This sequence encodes CASSLARPNSEAFF.

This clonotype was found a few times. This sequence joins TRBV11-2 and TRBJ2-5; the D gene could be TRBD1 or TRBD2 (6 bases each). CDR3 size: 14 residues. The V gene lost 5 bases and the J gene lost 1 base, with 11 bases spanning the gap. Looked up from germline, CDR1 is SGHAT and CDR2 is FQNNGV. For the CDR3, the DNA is TGTGCCAGCAGCACCCCGGGGGCCCAAGAGACCCAGTACTTC. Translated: CASSTPGAQETQYF.

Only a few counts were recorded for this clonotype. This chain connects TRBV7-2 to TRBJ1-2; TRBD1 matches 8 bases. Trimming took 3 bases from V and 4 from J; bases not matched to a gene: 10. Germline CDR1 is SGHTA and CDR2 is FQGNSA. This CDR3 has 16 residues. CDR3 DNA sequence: TGTGCCAGCAGCTTCCCGGGACAGGCGGCGAGCTATGGCTACACCTTC. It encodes CASSFPGQAASYGYTF.